Included here is one TCR beta chain sequence, with context. This record belongs to a study of shared clonotypes between healthy human individuals. The data were produced by immunoSEQ multiplex PCR, yet TCRdb's version contains in-frame clones alone and is incomplete. The sample has under 2.5 million clones; roughly 90% are singletons. The length of the CDR3 is 11 residues. Germline V gene lookup returns CDR1 DFQATT and CDR2 SNEGSKA (reference sequence). Trimming shortened V by 5 bases and J by 5 bases, and 10 bases separated the two germline ends. The V call is TRBV20-1, the J call TRBJ2-7; the D is unclear. The clonotype comes from a man aged 18 to 30 in good health. Some clones in this sample may be carry-over from other donors' samples. The specimen sequenced was naive CD4+ T cells from PBMCs. Subset indicated: CD45RA+ positively selected. DNA of the CDR3: TGCAGTGCTTGGAAGGCCAACGAGCAGTACTTC. Protein: CSAWKANEQYF.